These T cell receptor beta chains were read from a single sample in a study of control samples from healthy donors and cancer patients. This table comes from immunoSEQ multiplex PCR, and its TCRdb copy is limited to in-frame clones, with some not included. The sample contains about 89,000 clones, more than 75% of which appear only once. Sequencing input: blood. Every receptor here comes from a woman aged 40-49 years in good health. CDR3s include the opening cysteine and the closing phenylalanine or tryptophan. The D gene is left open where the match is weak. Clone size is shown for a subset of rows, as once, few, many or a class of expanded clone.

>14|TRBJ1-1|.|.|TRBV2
CASRATNWNTEAFF
TGTGCCAGCAGGGCCACGAACTGGAACACTGAAGCTTTCTTT
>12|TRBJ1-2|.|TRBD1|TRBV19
CASHDRGYGYTF
TGTGCCAGCCACGACAGGGGCTATGGCTACACCTTC
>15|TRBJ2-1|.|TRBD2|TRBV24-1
CATSDLGGGGNEQFF
TGTGCCACCAGTGATTTGGGCGGGGGGGGCAATGAGCAGTTCTTC
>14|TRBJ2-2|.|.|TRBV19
CASSPDSYTGELFF
TGTGCCAGTAGTCCCGACAGTTACACCGGGGAGCTGTTTTTT
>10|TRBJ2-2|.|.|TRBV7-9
CASSLTELFF
TGTGCCAGCAGCTTAACCGAGCTGTTTTTT
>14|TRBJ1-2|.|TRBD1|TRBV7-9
CASSFPGTGYGYTF
TGTGCCAGCAGCTTCCCCGGGACAGGGTATGGCTACACCTTC
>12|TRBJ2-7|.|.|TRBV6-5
CASGGHSYEQYF
TGTGCCAGCGGGGGACACTCCTACGAGCAGTACTTC
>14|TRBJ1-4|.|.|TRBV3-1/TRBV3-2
CASSQARGGEKLFF
TGTGCCAGCAGCCAAGCCAGGGGAGGGGAAAAACTGTTTTTT
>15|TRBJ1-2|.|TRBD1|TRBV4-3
CASSQGGGGLYGYTF
TGCGCCAGCAGCCAAGGGGGAGGGGGCCTCTATGGCTACACCTTC
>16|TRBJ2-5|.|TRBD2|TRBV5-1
CASSLASGGGQETQYF
TGCGCCAGCAGCTTGGCTAGCGGGGGGGGCCAAGAGACCCAGTACTTC
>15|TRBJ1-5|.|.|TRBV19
CASSGRVGSHQPQHF
TGTGCCAGTAGTGGTCGAGTGGGAAGTCATCAGCCCCAGCATTTT
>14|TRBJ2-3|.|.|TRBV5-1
CASSAQTVGDTQYF
TGCGCCAGCAGCGCCCAGACTGTGGGCGATACGCAGTATTTT
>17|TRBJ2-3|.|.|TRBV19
CASSMGRTKRYTDTQYF
TGTGCCAGTAGTATGGGTCGGACTAAACGCTACACAGATACGCAGTATTTT
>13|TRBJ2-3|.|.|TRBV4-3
CASSHTSTDTQYF
TGCGCCAGCAGCCACACTAGCACAGATACGCAGTATTTT
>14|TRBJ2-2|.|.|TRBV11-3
CASSFQDSAGELFF
TGTGCCAGCAGCTTTCAGGACAGTGCCGGGGAGCTGTTTTTT
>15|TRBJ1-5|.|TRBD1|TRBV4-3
CASSQGQGNNQPQHF
TGCGCCAGCAGCCAGGGACAGGGGAACAATCAGCCCCAGCATTTT
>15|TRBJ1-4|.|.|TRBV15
CATSRDTGTPEKLFF
TGTGCCACCAGCAGAGATACCGGGACACCAGAAAAACTGTTTTTT
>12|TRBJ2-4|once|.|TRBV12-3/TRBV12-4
CASTLSLGIQYF
TGTGCCAGCACCCTCTCCTTAGGAATTCAGTACTTC
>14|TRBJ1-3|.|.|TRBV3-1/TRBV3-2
CASSQGGLGNTIYF
TGTGCCAGCAGCCAAGGAGGGCTTGGAAACACCATATATTTT
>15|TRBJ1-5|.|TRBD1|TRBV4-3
CASSQTGTGYQPQHF
TGCGCCAGCAGCCAAACCGGGACAGGTTATCAGCCCCAGCATTTT
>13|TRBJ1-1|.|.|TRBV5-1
CASRARGDTEAFF
TGCGCCAGCAGAGCGCGTGGGGACACTGAAGCTTTCTTT
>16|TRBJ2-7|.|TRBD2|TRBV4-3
CASSQVFSGGYYEQYF
TGCGCCAGCAGCCAAGTATTTAGCGGGGGATACTACGAGCAGTACTTC
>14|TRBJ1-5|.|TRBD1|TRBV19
CASSMQGARQPQHF
TGTGCCAGTAGCATGCAGGGGGCTAGGCAGCCCCAGCATTTT
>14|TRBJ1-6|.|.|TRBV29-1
CSAGERGADSPLHF
TGCAGCGCCGGCGAACGGGGGGCCGACTCACCCCTCCACTTT
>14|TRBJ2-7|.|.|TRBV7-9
CASSPQGRGGEQYF
TGTGCCAGCAGCCCCCAGGGGAGGGGGGGAGAGCAGTACTTC